Below, one T cell receptor (beta chain) is given with its context. Its matching antigen is unknown. The data were taken from a study of PD-1 blockade in classical Hodgkin lymphoma. The repertoire was sequenced with immunoSEQ multiplex PCR; TCRdb's copy has only in-frame clones and lacks some. The sample shows 40,000 to 55,000 clones, about 80% of them seen only once. Study-level results: Relapsed/refractory patients reportedly had the lowest baseline TCR diversity, below newly diagnosed patients, who were below healthy donors. Nivolumab starters within 1 year of ASCT were excluded.

Trimming pared 3 bases from V and 5 bases from J, leaving 25 bases between. CDR1 is PRHDT, CDR2 FYEKMQ, per germline (reference sequence). The CDR3 totals 18 residues. The time point was: cycle 4 day 1 (C4D1), after five to seven weeks of nivolumab. The patients all showed relapse after autologous stem cell transplantation, while their brentuximab vedotin exposure varied. The receptor comes from a human donor with classical Hodgkin lymphoma. V gene TRBV13 combines with J gene TRBJ1-1, with a tentative D call TRBD1 (5 bases). Source: peripheral blood mononuclear cells (PBMCs), taken before the fourth cycle of nivolumab. For the CDR3, the DNA is TGTGCCAGCAGCTTGGTTTTTATGACCCCATCCAGGGAAACTGAAGCTTTCTTT. Its protein product is CASSLVFMTPSRETEAFF.